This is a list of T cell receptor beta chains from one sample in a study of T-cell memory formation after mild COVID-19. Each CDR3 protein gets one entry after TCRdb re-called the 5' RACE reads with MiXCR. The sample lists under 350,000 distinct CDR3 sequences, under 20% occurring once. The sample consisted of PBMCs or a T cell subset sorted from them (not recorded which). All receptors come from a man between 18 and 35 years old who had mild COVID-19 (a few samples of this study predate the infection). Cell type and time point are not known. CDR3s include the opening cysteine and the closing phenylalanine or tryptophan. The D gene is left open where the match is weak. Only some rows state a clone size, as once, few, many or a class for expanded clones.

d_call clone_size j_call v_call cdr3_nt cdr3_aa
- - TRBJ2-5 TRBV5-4 TGTGCCAGCAGCTCGGGGGGCGCATCTGAAGAGACCCAGTACTTC CASSSGGASEETQYF
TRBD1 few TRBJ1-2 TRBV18 TGTGCCAGCTCACCGGACAGGAGTTTGTCGGGGGGCTACACCTTC CASSPDRSLSGGYTF
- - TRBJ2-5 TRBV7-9 TGTGCCAGCAGCTTAGAGGCCGGACAGCTCCAAGAGACCCAGTACTTC CASSLEAGQLQETQYF
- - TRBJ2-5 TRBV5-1 TGCGCCAGCAGCGGGCAGGGGGGAGTCCAAGAGACCCAGTACTTC CASSGQGGVQETQYF
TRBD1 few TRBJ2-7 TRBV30 TGTGCCTGGAGCAGGGGGTTCGAGCAGTACTTC CAWSRGFEQYF
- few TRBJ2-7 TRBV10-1 TGCGCCAGCAGTGACCAAGGGGCCGGCAATTCCTACGAGCAGTACTTC CASSDQGAGNSYEQYF
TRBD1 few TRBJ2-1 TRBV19 TGTGCCAGTAGTATGGACAGGGGCACCAACAATGAGCAGTTCTTC CASSMDRGTNNEQFF
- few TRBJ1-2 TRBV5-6 TGTGCCAGCAGCTTGGAACAGGTCCTCGGCTACACCTTC CASSLEQVLGYTF
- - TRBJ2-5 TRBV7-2 TGTGCCAGCAGCTTAGCCCGGGACTTCCAAGAGACCCAGTACTTC CASSLARDFQETQYF
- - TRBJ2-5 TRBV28 TGTGCCAGCACCCCCCCGCAGACAAGTCGGAAGACCCAGTACTTC CASTPPQTSRKTQYF
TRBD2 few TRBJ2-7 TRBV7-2 TGTGCCAGCAGCGTAAGGACTAGCGGGGGTCCCTACGAGCAGTACTTC CASSVRTSGGPYEQYF
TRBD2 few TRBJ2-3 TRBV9 TGTGCCAGCAGCTTATCCGGGGGGGCCGAGGCAGATACGCAGTATTTT CASSLSGGAEADTQYF
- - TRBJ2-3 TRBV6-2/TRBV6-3 TGTGCCAGCACCGACTACCGCACAGATACGCAGTATTTT CASTDYRTDTQYF
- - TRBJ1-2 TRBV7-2 TGTGCCAGCAGCTCTCCGTTGGATGGGTATGGCTACACCTTC CASSSPLDGYGYTF